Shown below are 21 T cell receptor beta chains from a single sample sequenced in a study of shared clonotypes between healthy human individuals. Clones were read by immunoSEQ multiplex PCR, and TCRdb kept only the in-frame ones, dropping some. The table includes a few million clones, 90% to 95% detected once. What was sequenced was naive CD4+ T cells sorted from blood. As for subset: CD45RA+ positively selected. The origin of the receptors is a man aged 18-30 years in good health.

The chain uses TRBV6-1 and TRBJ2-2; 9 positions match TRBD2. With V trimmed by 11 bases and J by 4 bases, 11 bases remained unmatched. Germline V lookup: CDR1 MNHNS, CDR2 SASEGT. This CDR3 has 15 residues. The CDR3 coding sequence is TGTGCCCCCTTTGTAGCGGGAGATCGCACCGGGGAGCTGTTTTTT. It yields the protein CAPFVAGDRTGELFF.

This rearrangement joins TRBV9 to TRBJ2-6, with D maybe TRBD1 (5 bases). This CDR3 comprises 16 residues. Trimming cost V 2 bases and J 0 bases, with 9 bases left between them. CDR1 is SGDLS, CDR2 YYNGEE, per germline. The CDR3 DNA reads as TGTGCCAGCAGCGTTCAGGGTTCCTCTGGGGCCAACGTCCTGACTTTC. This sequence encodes CASSVQGSSGANVLTF.

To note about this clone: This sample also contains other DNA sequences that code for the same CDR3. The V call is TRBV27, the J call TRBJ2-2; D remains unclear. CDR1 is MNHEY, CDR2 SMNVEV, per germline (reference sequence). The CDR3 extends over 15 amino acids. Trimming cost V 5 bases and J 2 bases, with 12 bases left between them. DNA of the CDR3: TGTGCCAGCAGTCTAGGTGGCAGAAACACCGGGGAGCTGTTTTTT. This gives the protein CASSLGGRNTGELFF.

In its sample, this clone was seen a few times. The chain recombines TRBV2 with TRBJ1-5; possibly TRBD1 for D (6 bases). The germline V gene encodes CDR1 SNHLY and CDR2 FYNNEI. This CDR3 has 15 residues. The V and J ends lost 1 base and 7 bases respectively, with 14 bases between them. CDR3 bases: TGTGCCAGCAGTGAAGGGTTCAGGGGAGCGCAGCCCCAGCATTTT. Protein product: CASSEGFRGAQPQHF.

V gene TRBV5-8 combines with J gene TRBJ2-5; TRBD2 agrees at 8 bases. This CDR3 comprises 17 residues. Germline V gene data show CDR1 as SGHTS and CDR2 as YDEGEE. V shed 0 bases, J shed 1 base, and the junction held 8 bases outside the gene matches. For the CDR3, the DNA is TGTGCCAGCAGCTTGGCGCCCTCGGCGGGAGGCCAAGAGACCCAGTACTTC. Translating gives CASSLAPSAGGQETQYF.

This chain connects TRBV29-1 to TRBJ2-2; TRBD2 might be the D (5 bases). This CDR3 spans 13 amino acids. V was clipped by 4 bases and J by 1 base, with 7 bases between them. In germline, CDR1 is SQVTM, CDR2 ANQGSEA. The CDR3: CSVAGLNTGELFF. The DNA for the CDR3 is TGCAGCGTTGCAGGACTGAACACCGGGGAGCTGTTTTTT.

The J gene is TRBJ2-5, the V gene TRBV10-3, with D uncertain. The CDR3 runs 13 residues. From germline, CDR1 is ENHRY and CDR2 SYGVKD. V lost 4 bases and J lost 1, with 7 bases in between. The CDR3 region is CAISVDSQETQYF. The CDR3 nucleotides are TGTGCCATCAGTGTAGATAGCCAAGAGACCCAGTACTTC.

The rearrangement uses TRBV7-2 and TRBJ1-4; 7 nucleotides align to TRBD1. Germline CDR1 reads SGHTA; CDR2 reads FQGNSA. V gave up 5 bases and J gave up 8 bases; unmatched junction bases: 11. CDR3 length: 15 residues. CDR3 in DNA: TGTGCCAGCAGCGGAGGGGGCCTTTTGGAAGAAAAACTGTTTTTT. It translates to CASSGGGLLEEKLFF.

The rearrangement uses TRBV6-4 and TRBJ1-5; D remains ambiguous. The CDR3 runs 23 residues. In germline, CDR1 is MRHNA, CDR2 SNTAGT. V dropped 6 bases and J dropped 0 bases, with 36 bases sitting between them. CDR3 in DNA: TGTGCCAGCAGCGACCCTACACCACGCCCCGGCACAAGTATCAATTATAGCAATCAGCCCCAGCATTTT. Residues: CASSDPTPRPGTSINYSNQPQHF.

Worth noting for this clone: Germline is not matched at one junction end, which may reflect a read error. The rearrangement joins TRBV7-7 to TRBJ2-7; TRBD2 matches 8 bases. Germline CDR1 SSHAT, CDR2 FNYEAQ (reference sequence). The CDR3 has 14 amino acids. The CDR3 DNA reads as TGTGCTAGCAGCCGGGGGGGGAAGGCCTACGAGCAGTACTTC. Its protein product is CASSRGGKAYEQYF.

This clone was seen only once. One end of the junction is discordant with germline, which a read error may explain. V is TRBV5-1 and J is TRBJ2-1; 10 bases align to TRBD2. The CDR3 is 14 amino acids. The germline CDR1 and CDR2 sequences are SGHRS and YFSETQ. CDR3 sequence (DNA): TGCGCCAGCTCCCAAGCGGGGGGGTACAGTGAGCAGTTCTTC. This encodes CASSQAGGYSEQFF.

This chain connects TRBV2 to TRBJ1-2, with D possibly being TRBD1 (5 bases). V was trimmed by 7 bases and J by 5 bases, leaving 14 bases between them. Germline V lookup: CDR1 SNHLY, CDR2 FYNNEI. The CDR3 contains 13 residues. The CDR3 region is CASTPQGVYGYTF. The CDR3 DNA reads TGTGCCAGCACTCCCCAGGGCGTTTATGGCTACACCTTC.

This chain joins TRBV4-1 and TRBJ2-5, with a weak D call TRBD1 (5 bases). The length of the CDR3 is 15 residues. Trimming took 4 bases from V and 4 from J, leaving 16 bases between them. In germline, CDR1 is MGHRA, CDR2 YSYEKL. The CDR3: CASSRLRVRGETQYF. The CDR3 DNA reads TGCGCCAGCAGCCGATTAAGGGTAAGGGGAGAGACCCAGTACTTC.

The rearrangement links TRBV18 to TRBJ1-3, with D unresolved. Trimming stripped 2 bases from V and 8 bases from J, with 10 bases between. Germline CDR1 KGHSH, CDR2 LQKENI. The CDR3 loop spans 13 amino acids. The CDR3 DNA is TGTGCCAGCTCACCAGGGTTCCGAGACACCATATATTTT. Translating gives CASSPGFRDTIYF. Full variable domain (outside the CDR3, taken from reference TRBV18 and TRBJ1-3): NAGVMQNPRHLVRRRGQEARLRCSPMKGHSHVYWYRQLPEEGLKFMVYLQKENIIDESGMPKERFSAEFPKEGPSILRIQQVVRGDSAAYFCASSPGFRDTIYFGEGSWLTVV.

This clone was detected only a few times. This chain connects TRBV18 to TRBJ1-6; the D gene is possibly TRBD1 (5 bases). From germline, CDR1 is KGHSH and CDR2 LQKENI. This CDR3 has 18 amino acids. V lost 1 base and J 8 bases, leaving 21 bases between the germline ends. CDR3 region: CASSPLSDTQGTDSPLHF. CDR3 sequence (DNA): TGTGCCAGCTCACCACTCTCTGACACTCAAGGGACGGATTCACCCCTCCACTTT.

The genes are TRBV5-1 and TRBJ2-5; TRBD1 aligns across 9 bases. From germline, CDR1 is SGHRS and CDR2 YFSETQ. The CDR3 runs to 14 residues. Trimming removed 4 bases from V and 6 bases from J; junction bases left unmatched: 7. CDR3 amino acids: CASSTDRGGKTQYF. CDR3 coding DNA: TGCGCCAGCAGCACGGACAGGGGCGGCAAGACCCAGTACTTC. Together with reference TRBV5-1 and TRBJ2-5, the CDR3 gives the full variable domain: KAGVTQTPRYLIKTRGQQVTLSCSPISGHRSVSWYQQTPGQGLQFLFEYFSETQRNKGNFPGRFSGRQFSNSRSEMNVSTLELGDSALYLCASSTDRGGKTQYFGPGTRLLVL.

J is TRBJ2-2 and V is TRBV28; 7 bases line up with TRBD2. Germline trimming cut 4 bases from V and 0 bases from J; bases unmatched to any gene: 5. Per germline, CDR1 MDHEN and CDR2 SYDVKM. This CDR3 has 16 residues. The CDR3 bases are TGTGCCAGCAGTTCAGCCGGGACTACGAACACCGGGGAGCTGTTTTTT. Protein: CASSSAGTTNTGELFF. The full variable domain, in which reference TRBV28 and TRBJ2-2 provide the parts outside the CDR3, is DVKVTQSSRYLVKRTGEKVFLECVQDMDHENMFWYRQDPGLGLRLIYFSYDVKMKEKGDIPEGYSVSREKKERFSLILESASTNQTSMYLCASSSAGTTNTGELFFGEGSRLTVL.

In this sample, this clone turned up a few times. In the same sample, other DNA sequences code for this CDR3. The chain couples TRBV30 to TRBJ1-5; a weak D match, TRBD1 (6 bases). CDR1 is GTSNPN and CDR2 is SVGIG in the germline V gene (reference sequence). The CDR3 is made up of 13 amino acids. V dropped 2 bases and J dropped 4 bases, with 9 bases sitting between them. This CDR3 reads CAWSSQGNQPQHF. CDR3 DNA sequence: TGTGCCTGGAGTTCACAGGGAAATCAGCCCCAGCATTTT.

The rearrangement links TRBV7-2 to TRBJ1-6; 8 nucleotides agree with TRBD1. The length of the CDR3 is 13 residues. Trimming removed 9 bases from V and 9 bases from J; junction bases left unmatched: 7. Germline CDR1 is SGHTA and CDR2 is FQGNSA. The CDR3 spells CASETGVASPLHF. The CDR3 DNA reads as TGTGCCAGTGAGACAGGGGTAGCTTCACCCCTCCACTTT.

The CDR3 protein is CASSEAGGGLGQFF. The CDR3 DNA follows: TGCGCCAGCAGTGAGGCGGGAGGGGGGCTCGGGCAGTTCTTC. The chain is built from TRBV10-1 and TRBJ2-1, with 9 bases that match TRBD2. Germline CDR1 is WNHNN and CDR2 is SYGVQD (reference sequence). V shed 2 bases and J 12 bases; nucleotides not matched to a gene: 8. CDR3 length: 14 residues.

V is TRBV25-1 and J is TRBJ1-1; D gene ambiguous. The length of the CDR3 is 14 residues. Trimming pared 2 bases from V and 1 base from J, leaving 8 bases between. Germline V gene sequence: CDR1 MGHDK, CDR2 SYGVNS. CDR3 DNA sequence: TGTGCCAGCAGTGAAGTGGACCGGAACACTGAAGCTTTCTTT. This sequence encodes CASSEVDRNTEAFF.